This T cell receptor (beta chain) was sequenced for a study of T cell changes during pregnancy in multiple sclerosis. Trimming cost V 4 bases and J 2 bases, with 12 bases left between them. Looked up from germline, CDR1 is SGHRS and CDR2 is YFSETQ. The length of the CDR3 is 14 residues. Data came from immunoSEQ multiplex PCR; TCRdb stores just in-frame clones and leaves some out. This sample has more than 80,000 clones, with 90% to 95% found just once. This clonotype originated in a female donor in good health, serving as a control in a pregnancy study. Some clones in this sample may be carry-over from other donors' samples. The starting material was PBMCs, obtained in the first trimester of pregnancy. This rearrangement joins TRBV5-1 to TRBJ2-5; a weak D match, TRBD2 (6 bases). The CDR3 here is CASSQLAGQETQYF. CDR3 nucleotides: TGCGCCAGCAGCCAGCTCGCGGGACAAGAGACCCAGTACTTC.